This T cell receptor (beta chain) was sequenced in a study of T-cell reconstitution after alpha-beta-depleted transplantation in children. Findings and limits, study-wide: At day 60, the high TCRbeta diversity found in some patients originated from recipient T cells and thymic progenitors that had survived. Fresh T-cell production supplied most of the T-cell counts and diversity seen one year after transplant. Roughly two months post-transplant, alpha-beta T cells reportedly originated from several hundred graft clones that had expanded.

Concerning this clonotype itself: Its antigen is undetermined.

This CDR3 is 15 amino acids long. Germline V gene lookup returns CDR1 SNHLY and CDR2 FYNNEI. Trimming removed 0 bases at V and 5 bases at J, with 11 bases between. TCRbeta library construction was performed incorporating unique molecular identifiers. In TCRdb, the PCR reads were re-called with MiXCR into one record per CDR3 protein. The sample has about a million distinct CDR3 sequences, under 30% seen once. The chain couples TRBV2 to TRBJ2-1; D is perhaps TRBD2 (6 bases). The input for sequencing was PBMCs, mostly from graft donor cells, taken 360 days after TCRalphabeta/CD19-depleted stem cell transplant. This receptor was identified in a boy younger than two who had a stem cell transplant for SCID, so the T cells may come from the graft donor. CDR3: CASSEATGLNNEQFF. The CDR3 bases are TGTGCCAGCAGTGAAGCCACGGGACTCAACAATGAGCAGTTCTTC.